This note documents a single T cell receptor (beta chain) sequence. It has no known antigen specificity. No per-base quality is available; no much larger clone lies one base away. The sample belongs to a study of identical twins (dated by TCRdb to about 2016). Some background on the complete study: To test whether fetal clonotypes persist, this study deep-sequenced TCR alpha and beta repertoires from monozygotic twins, from unrelated adults of various ages, and from cord blood. To rule out contamination, the twin experiments were replicated at different times with different library preparation protocols. Study-level results and caveats: In beta out-of-frame sequences, excess twin sharing was weaker, because having fewer shared sequences lowered the signal-to-noise ratio. Because the same donors could not be followed over many years, the conclusions relied on cross-sectional statistical analysis. Abundant cord blood beta clonotypes carried fewer insertions; young adult naive repertoires showed a weaker similar trend, while memory repertoires showed none. Invariant T cells such as MAIT and iNKT could partly confound zero-insertion analyses, though diverse VJ usage argued against this for most clonotypes. In monozygotic twins, recombination models systematically underestimated out-of-frame TCR alpha sharing, but the models matched the sharing seen between unrelated individuals. Compared with coincidental sharing between unrelated individuals, an excess of low generation-probability sequences was observed among out-of-frame TCR alpha sequences shared between twins.

Libraries were made using 5' RACE. Sequencing instrument: Illumina HiSeq 2000. Template switching introduced a universal primer binding site; the final cDNA contained a unique molecular identifier, enabling accurate counting of TCR cDNA molecules. Specific primers in the conserved constant-segment region were used to synthesize first-strand cDNA for the TCR alpha and beta chains. Each cDNA library was double barcoded, with a SMART-Mk sample barcode plus Illumina barcodes, to control for contamination. TruSeq adapter sequences along with Illumina sample barcodes were introduced in two successive PCR steps. TCR alpha and beta cDNA libraries were sequenced on the Illumina HiSeq platform with custom primers. Per the original workflow: Unique molecular identifiers were extracted from raw reads with MiGEC, and CDR3 positions were determined with MiXCR. For each individual, recombination models were inferred using an EM algorithm with the repgenHMM and IGoR tools. The analysis of shared clonotypes was done with the tcR package in R, with sharing normalized by the product of cloneset sizes. Out-of-frame nonproductive sequences were analyzed to study raw recombination free of thymic and clonal selection effects. TCRdb trimmed the raw reads at Q25, called clones with MiXCR and kept productive beta chains. Every CDR3 protein is listed once, alongside the most common genes and DNA of its rows. TCRdb's processing, not the authors' own work, is the source of the V and J calls. The sample profile shows more than 650,000 distinct CDR3 sequences; 6% to 6.5% of them were found once. The ten largest clones capture approximately 1.6% of the sample.

Including the terminal cysteine and phenylalanine, the CDR3 comprises 15 residues. The CDR3 DNA has 45 bases and is translated from base 1. From a lookup of the germline V gene, CDR1 and CDR2 are SGHDN and FVKESK. V drops 4 bases and J drops 0 bases, leaving 10 bases in between. All donors were healthy Caucasians. The researchers also sequenced three unrelated adults who were not twins: a male aged 18 to 29, a male aged 50 to 60, and a female aged 50 to 60. Miltenyi CD45RO+ enrichment and human naive T-cell isolation kits were used to isolate memory (CD45RO+) and naive T cells from PBMC. The sample was naive T cells sorted from blood. The intended sense of this specimen's cell subset or site label: cells isolated with a human naive T-cell isolation kit. The receptor was isolated from a man aged 18 to 30 in good health. The sequence is built from TRBV14 and TRBJ2-1; the D gene is unclear. The DNA sequence follows: TGTGCCAGCAGCCCCCCAAGAAGCTCCTACAATGAGCAGTTCTTC. Translated, this gives CASSPPRSSYNEQFF.